The 12 T cell receptor beta chains below were found in one sample sequenced in a study of blood T cells in healthy people across ages. It was with a sample-barcoded 5' primer and a J-beta primer mix that a second PCR of roughly 6 to 11 cycles was run. TCRdb itself ran the 5' RACE reads through MiXCR, one entry per CDR3 protein. The sample carries just over 1 million distinct CDR3 sequences, more than 40% recorded once. The sample was blood. Receptors were obtained from an older woman in good health.

This clonotype was recorded a few times. The genes are TRBV5-1 and TRBJ2-5; 9 nucleotides line up with TRBD1. Trimming removed 7 bases from V and 2 bases from J; junction bases left unmatched: 6. This CDR3 contains 14 residues. The V gene's germline CDR1 is SGHRS and CDR2 YFSETQ. CDR3 DNA: TGCGCCAGCGTCGCCGGGACAGGGCAAGAGACCCAGTACTTC. Protein: CASVAGTGQETQYF.

This clonotype was counted a few times. This chain links TRBV2 with TRBJ1-4; the D gene is possibly TRBD1 (5 bases). This CDR3 is built from 14 residues. Trimming shortened V by 7 bases and J by 7 bases, and 16 bases separated the two germline ends. Per germline, CDR1 SNHLY and CDR2 FYNNEI. CDR3 loop: CASILTAGGEKLFF. DNA for the CDR3: TGTGCCAGCATCCTGACAGCCGGAGGTGAAAAACTGTTTTTT.

The chain carries TRBV27 and TRBJ2-1, with 9 bases that match TRBD2. Germline V gene lookup returns CDR1 MNHEY and CDR2 SMNVEV (reference sequence). This CDR3 spans 15 amino acids. The trim removed 3 bases at V and 5 bases at J, leaving 5 bases unmatched. CDR3 sequence (DNA): TGTGCCAGCAGTTTGGTTGGACTAGCGAACAATGAGCAGTTCTTC. Protein product: CASSLVGLANNEQFF.

V gene TRBV20-1 combines with J gene TRBJ1-5, with a possible D match to TRBD1 (5 bases). V lost 6 bases, J lost 2 bases, and 17 bases lay in between. The CDR3 covers 15 residues. CDR1 DFQATT and CDR2 SNEGSKA come from the germline V gene (reference sequence). The CDR3 region is CSAPSGGIGNQPQHF. The CDR3 DNA sequence: TGCAGTGCCCCCTCGGGGGGGATTGGCAATCAGCCCCAGCATTTT.

This sequence joins TRBV5-1 and TRBJ2-5; a possible D gene is TRBD2 (6 bases). The CDR3 has 16 amino acids. Trimming cost V 3 bases and J 3 bases, with 18 bases left between them. Germline loops: CDR1 SGHRS, CDR2 YFSETQ. CDR3 in amino acids: CASSSGTATSKETQYF. DNA of the CDR3: TGCGCCAGCAGCTCCGGGACTGCAACCTCGAAAGAGACCCAGTACTTC.

Regarding this clonotype: Relative to the germline gene, one junction end is altered; a read error may explain this. This chain joins TRBV20-1 and TRBJ2-1; TRBD2 matches 8 bases. Judging by the DNA end, TRBJ2-7 fits better; the J call may be wrong. CDR3 length equals 14 residues. Germline V gene data show CDR1 as DFQATT and CDR2 as SNEGSKA (reference sequence). The CDR3 nucleotides are TGCAGCGCTACCGGGACTAGGGCCTACAATGAGCAGTACTTC. It yields the protein CSATGTRAYNEQYF.

V is TRBV7-9 and J is TRBJ1-1, with D tentatively TRBD1 (6 bases). The CDR3 covers 12 residues. Germline-derived CDR1 and CDR2 are SEHNR and FQNEAQ (reference sequence). V was cut by 5 bases and J by 10 bases, with 14 bases left in between. The CDR3 DNA sequence: TGTGCCAGCAGCACCGGCGGAGGGGGAGCTTTCTTT. Its translation: CASSTGGGGAFF. The full variable domain, rest sourced from reference TRBV7-9 and TRBJ1-1, is DTGVSQNPRHKITKRGQNVTFRCDPISEHNRLYWYRQTLGQGPEFLTYFQNEAQLEKSRLLSDRFSAERPKGSFSTLEIQRTEQGDSAMYLCASSTGGGGAFFGQGTRLTVV.

The gene calls are TRBV30 and TRBJ2-1, with D possibly TRBD1 on 6 matching bases. This CDR3 contains 12 residues. V lost 7 bases and J 4 bases, leaving 11 bases between the germline ends. CDR1 is GTSNPN, CDR2 SVGIG, per germline (reference sequence). The CDR3 coding sequence is TGTGCCTCCGCAGGGGATTACAATGAGCAGTTCTTC. Translating it yields CASAGDYNEQFF. The full variable domain, rest sourced from reference TRBV30 and TRBJ2-1, is SQTIHQWPATLVQPVGSPLSLECTVEGTSNPNLYWYRQAAGRGLQLLFYSVGIGQISSEVPQNLSASRPQDRQFILSSKKLLLSDSGFYLCASAGDYNEQFFGPGTRLTVL.

This chain joins TRBV6-5 and TRBJ1-5; D not certain. V gave up 4 bases and J gave up 3 bases, with 7 bases separating them. Germline V gene sequence: CDR1 MNHEY, CDR2 SVGAGI. The CDR3 is 13 amino acids. This CDR3 reads CASSWQANQPQHF. CDR3 nucleotides: TGTGCCAGCAGTTGGCAGGCCAATCAGCCCCAGCATTTT.

The chain links TRBV28 to TRBJ2-3; maybe TRBD2 (5 bases). Germline V gene sequence: CDR1 MDHEN, CDR2 SYDVKM. CDR3 length: 15 residues. V lost 2 bases and J lost 3, with 12 bases in between. CDR3 protein: CASSLQGSPTDTQYF. CDR3 in DNA: TGTGCCAGCAGTTTACAAGGGAGTCCTACAGATACGCAGTATTTT. Variable domain in full (rest from reference TRBV28 and TRBJ2-3): DVKVTQSSRYLVKRTGEKVFLECVQDMDHENMFWYRQDPGLGLRLIYFSYDVKMKEKGDIPEGYSVSREKKERFSLILESASTNQTSMYLCASSLQGSPTDTQYFGPGTRLTVL.

This chain links TRBV18 with TRBJ2-6; no clear D. The CDR3 runs to 15 residues. V was shortened by 4 bases and J by 1 base, with 8 bases between the two germline ends. The germline V gene has CDR1 KGHSH and CDR2 LQKENI. The CDR3 spells CASSLGKSGANVLTF. CDR3 in DNA: TGTGCCAGCTCACTGGGTAAATCTGGGGCCAACGTCCTGACTTTC.

The chain has TRBV21-1 and TRBJ2-3; the tabulated D call, TRBD1, remains unverified against the DNA. TRBV21-1 is described as a pseudogene. The CDR3 has 16 residues. The CDR3 protein is CASSIHWTDLTDTQYF. The CDR3 nucleotides are TGTGCCAGCAGCATTCATTGGACAGATCTCACAGATACGCAGTATTTT.